This entry describes one T cell receptor beta chain. Its antigen is not identified. This entry belongs to a study of radiation and T cells in renal cell carcinoma. Study results and limitations: In blood, top tumor clones expanded by 2 weeks, shrinking by 4.

Here immunoSEQ multiplex PCR was the method, and the copy in TCRdb shows in-frame clones only, minus some. The repertoire holds around 29,000 clones, roughly 80% seen once, with roughly a third in the top ten. This CDR3 contains 15 residues. CDR1 and CDR2 (germline): WNHNN, SYGVQD (reference sequence). Trimming took 5 bases from V and 3 from J; bases not matched to a gene: 5. As to time point: blood 4 weeks post-SBRT, at nephrectomy. Treatment in this sample: 15 Gy SBRT to primary tumor, nephrectomy 4 weeks later. This sequence was found in a man aged 55 to 70 with renal cell carcinoma. Source: blood, taken from a patient whose treatment included radiotherapy and nephrectomy. The gene calls are TRBV10-1 and TRBJ2-3; 10 bases agree with TRBD1. The CDR3 coding sequence is TGCGCCAGCAGTAAGGACAGGGGGGTGACAGATACGCAGTATTTT. Protein product: CASSKDRGVTDTQYF.